This T cell receptor beta chain was recovered during a study of shared clonotypes between healthy human individuals. Naivety among CD8 cells was defined by CD45RO negativity and positive CCR7 selection, thereby excluding terminally differentiated effector memory CD45RA+ cells. Overall study findings and caveats: Clonotype sharing among the donors was expected to vary with sequencing depth. Despite large depth, rarefaction showed incomplete sorted-subset sequencing. Compared with clonotypes that all four donors shared, non-shared clonotypes had lower generation probabilities.

Turning to this clone: Its antigen is not identified.

Samples underwent the assay at deep level. Produced via immunoSEQ multiplex PCR; TCRdb's table is partial and in-frame only. Of nearly 2 million clones listed, around 96% are singletons. The sequenced material came from naive CD8+ T cells sorted from blood. The receptor comes from a man aged 18 to 30 in good health.

In DNA, the CDR3 is TGTGCCAGCAGTGAAGCTTTCCAAGGGAGGTCCTATAATTCACCCCTCCACTTT. This codes for CASSEAFQGRSYNSPLHF. The chain is built from TRBV6-1 and TRBJ1-6; D unresolved. Germline V gene data show CDR1 as MNHNS and CDR2 as SASEGT. V lost 0 bases to trimming and J lost 1 base, with 13 bases between them. The CDR3 sequence is 18 residues long.